These T cell receptor beta chains were read from a single sample in a study of beta chain features in type 1 diabetes. The repertoire was sequenced with immunoSEQ multiplex PCR; TCRdb's copy has only in-frame clones and lacks some. Of roughly 150,000 clones listed, roughly 60% were seen once; the top ten hold roughly 0.089%. The sample was naive CD4+ T cells from blood. The receptors stem from a man aged 30 to 39 with type 1 diabetes. Both conserved end residues are part of each CDR3. D genes are given only for firm matches. Size tells how often a clone was seen (once, few, many) or the class of an expanded clone, and some rows leave it out.

CDR3: CASSHDVGREVF
DNA: TGTGCCAGCAGCCACGATGTGGGCAGGGAAGTCTTC
D: NA
J: TRBJ2-7
size: NA
V: TRBV7-9

CDR3: CASSEAWTSNEQFF
DNA: TGTGCCAGCAGTGAAGCTTGGACTAGCAATGAGCAGTTCTTC
D: TRBD2
J: TRBJ2-1
size: NA
V: TRBV2

CDR3: CSVEWDRLAEAFF
DNA: TGCAGCGTTGAGTGGGACAGACTGGCTGAAGCTTTCTTT
D: TRBD1
J: TRBJ1-1
size: NA
V: TRBV29-1

CDR3: CASSQEVLAYTQYF
DNA: TGTGCCAGCAGCCAAGAGGTGCTAGCATATACGCAGTATTTT
D: NA
J: TRBJ2-3
size: NA
V: TRBV4-2

CDR3: CTSSTPGQGFYSPLHF
DNA: TGCACCAGCAGCACTCCGGGACAGGGCTTCTATTCACCCCTCCACTTT
D: NA
J: TRBJ1-6
size: NA
V: TRBV1

CDR3: CASSSRLAGTTDTQYF
DNA: TGTGCCAGCAGCTCAAGACTAGCGGGGACCACAGATACGCAGTATTTT
D: TRBD2
J: TRBJ2-3
size: NA
V: TRBV7-2

CDR3: CASSPKGDPAEAFF
DNA: TGTGCCAGCAGTCCCAAGGGGGATCCGGCTGAAGCTTTCTTT
D: NA
J: TRBJ1-1
size: NA
V: TRBV7-9

CDR3: CASSVGDGDYPEAFF
DNA: TGTGCCAGCAGCGTCGGGGACGGCGATTACCCTGAAGCTTTCTTT
D: NA
J: TRBJ1-1
size: NA
V: TRBV9

CDR3: CSVFRLMSGEQYF
DNA: TGCAGCGTTTTCCGATTGATGTCGGGGGAGCAGTACTTC
D: NA
J: TRBJ2-7
size: NA
V: TRBV29-1

CDR3: CASSLYGTDYGYTF
DNA: TGCGCCAGCAGCTTGTACGGGACAGACTATGGCTACACCTTC
D: TRBD1
J: TRBJ1-2
size: NA
V: TRBV5-1

CDR3: CASSEPGQTSYEQYF
DNA: TGTGCCAGCAGCGAACCGGGACAGACGTCCTACGAGCAGTACTTC
D: TRBD1
J: TRBJ2-7
size: NA
V: TRBV28

CDR3: CASSTDRAQDTQYF
DNA: TGTGCCAGCAGTACGGACAGGGCCCAGGATACGCAGTATTTT
D: TRBD1
J: TRBJ2-3
size: NA
V: TRBV27

CDR3: CASQRGRGEQYF
DNA: TGTGCCAGCCAACGGGGCAGGGGCGAGCAGTACTTC
D: NA
J: TRBJ2-7
size: NA
V: TRBV13

CDR3: CASSLVPERHEAFF
DNA: TGTGCCAGCAGCTTAGTCCCGGAGCGACATGAAGCTTTCTTT
D: NA
J: TRBJ1-1
size: few
V: TRBV7-2

CDR3: CAIDRGSEKLFF
DNA: TGTGCCATCGACAGGGGGAGTGAAAAACTGTTTTTT
D: TRBD1
J: TRBJ1-4
size: few
V: TRBV7-9

CDR3: CASSRHAGPHKETQYF
DNA: TGTGCCAGCAGTCGGCATGCGGGGCCGCATAAAGAGACCCAGTACTTC
D: NA
J: TRBJ2-5
size: NA
V: TRBV2

CDR3: CASSLYGSLGTDTQYF
DNA: TGTGCCAGCAGCTTGTACGGCAGCCTCGGCACAGATACGCAGTATTTT
D: NA
J: TRBJ2-3
size: NA
V: TRBV5-4

CDR3: CSVWGLAKNIQYF
DNA: TGCAGCGTTTGGGGCCTAGCCAAAAACATTCAGTACTTC
D: NA
J: TRBJ2-4
size: few
V: TRBV29-1

CDR3: CASNMGAQFSYF
DNA: TGTGCCAGCAACATGGGAGCGCAATTTTCGTACTTC
D: NA
J: TRBJ2-7
size: NA
V: TRBV2

CDR3: CSAGDGLTEAFF
DNA: TGCAGCGCCGGGGACGGCCTCACTGAAGCTTTCTTT
D: NA
J: TRBJ1-1
size: few
V: TRBV29-1

CDR3: CSAVRGGNEAFF
DNA: TGCAGCGCCGTTCGAGGGGGGAATGAAGCTTTCTTT
D: NA
J: TRBJ1-1
size: NA
V: TRBV29-1

CDR3: CASSLLGRDTQYF
DNA: TGCGCCAGCAGCTTGTTGGGCCGTGATACGCAGTATTTT
D: NA
J: TRBJ2-3
size: NA
V: TRBV5-1

CDR3: CASSLYEQYF
DNA: TGTGCCAGCAGCTTATACGAGCAGTACTTC
D: NA
J: TRBJ2-7
size: NA
V: TRBV7-9

CDR3: CASSFGTVGTPLHF
DNA: TGTGCCAGCAGCTTTGGGACAGTGGGCACACCCCTCCACTTT
D: TRBD1
J: TRBJ1-6
size: NA
V: TRBV7-9

CDR3: CSVAPGADTQYF
DNA: TGCAGCGTTGCCCCTGGCGCAGATACGCAGTATTTT
D: NA
J: TRBJ2-3
size: few
V: TRBV29-1

CDR3: CASSVRQGSSYNEQFF
DNA: TGTGCCAGCAGCGTCAGACAGGGAAGCTCCTACAATGAGCAGTTCTTC
D: TRBD1
J: TRBJ2-1
size: NA
V: TRBV9

CDR3: CASSHRLQTGGGETQYF
DNA: TGTGCCAGCAGCCATCGCCTTCAAACAGGGGGCGGAGAGACCCAGTACTTC
D: TRBD1
J: TRBJ2-5
size: NA
V: TRBV14

CDR3: CSVYGQAYQETQYF
DNA: TGCAGCGTTTACGGGCAAGCTTATCAAGAGACCCAGTACTTC
D: NA
J: TRBJ2-5
size: few
V: TRBV29-1

CDR3: CASTPGGRTDTQYF
DNA: TGTGCCAGCACCCCAGGGGGACGGACAGATACGCAGTATTTT
D: TRBD1
J: TRBJ2-3
size: NA
V: TRBV28

CDR3: CASSPRGRGPQPQHF
DNA: TGTGCCAGCTCACCACGTGGCAGGGGGCCTCAGCCCCAGCATTTT
D: TRBD1
J: TRBJ1-5
size: few
V: TRBV18

CDR3: CASSSTQEDTQYF
DNA: TGTGCCAGCAGCTCTACTCAGGAGGATACGCAGTATTTT
D: NA
J: TRBJ2-3
size: NA
V: TRBV14

CDR3: CASSFLSGASTDTQYF
DNA: TGTGCCAGCAGCTTCTTAAGCGGGGCCAGCACAGATACGCAGTATTTT
D: TRBD2
J: TRBJ2-3
size: few
V: TRBV5-6

CDR3: CASRARLAGGQETQYF
DNA: TGTGCCAGCAGAGCCCGACTAGCGGGGGGACAAGAGACCCAGTACTTC
D: TRBD2
J: TRBJ2-5
size: NA
V: TRBV7-9

CDR3: CATSGTGSRGTDTQYF
DNA: TGTGCCACCAGCGGGACAGGGTCGCGGGGCACAGATACGCAGTATTTT
D: TRBD1
J: TRBJ2-3
size: NA
V: TRBV15

CDR3: CASSVGSLAGEETQYF
DNA: TGTGCCAGCAGCGTAGGGTCTCTAGCGGGTGAAGAGACCCAGTACTTC
D: TRBD2
J: TRBJ2-5
size: NA
V: TRBV9

CDR3: CSVAGTENEKLFF
DNA: TGCAGCGTGGCCGGGACGGAGAATGAAAAACTGTTTTTT
D: NA
J: TRBJ1-4
size: NA
V: TRBV29-1

CDR3: CASSTLWTGLETQYF
DNA: TGTGCCAGCAGCACCCTCTGGACAGGGTTGGAGACCCAGTACTTC
D: TRBD1
J: TRBJ2-5
size: once
V: TRBV7-2

CDR3: CASSLGGDSYEQYF
DNA: TGTGCCAGCAGCTTAGGTGGGGACTCCTACGAGCAGTACTTC
D: NA
J: TRBJ2-7
size: NA
V: TRBV7-9

CDR3: CSVGRGGASYEQYF
DNA: TGCAGCGTTGGGCGCGGGGGGGCCTCCTACGAGCAGTACTTC
D: TRBD2
J: TRBJ2-7
size: few
V: TRBV29-1

CDR3: CASSPAGYEQYF
DNA: TGTGCCAGCAGCCCAGCGGGCTACGAGCAGTACTTC
D: NA
J: TRBJ2-7
size: NA
V: TRBV2

CDR3: CASSGDWRLEQYF
DNA: TGTGCCAGCAGTGGAGACTGGCGTCTCGAGCAGTACTTC
D: NA
J: TRBJ2-7
size: NA
V: TRBV6-5

CDR3: CASSVRQDYGYTF
DNA: TGTGCCAGCAGCGTGCGACAGGACTATGGCTACACCTTC
D: NA
J: TRBJ1-2
size: NA
V: TRBV2

CDR3: CASSQGTFRDRSYEQYF
DNA: TGCGCCAGCAGCCAAGGGACCTTCCGGGACAGGAGTTACGAGCAGTACTTC
D: TRBD1
J: TRBJ2-7
size: few
V: TRBV4-1

CDR3: CASRDSTDTQYF
DNA: TGTGCTAGCCGGGACTCCACAGATACGCAGTATTTT
D: NA
J: TRBJ2-3
size: few
V: TRBV12-5

CDR3: CSAGLSLNTEAFF
DNA: TGCAGCGCGGGGCTCTCTTTGAACACTGAAGCTTTCTTT
D: NA
J: TRBJ1-1
size: NA
V: TRBV29-1

CDR3: CASSFIATLPTYEQYF
DNA: TGTGCCAGCAGCTTTATAGCAACGCTACCGACCTACGAGCAGTACTTC
D: NA
J: TRBJ2-7
size: NA
V: TRBV7-2

CDR3: CASSLLYNQPQHF
DNA: TGTGCCAGCAGCTTGCTTTACAATCAGCCCCAGCATTTT
D: NA
J: TRBJ1-5
size: NA
V: TRBV5-6

CDR3: CASSLVWGTGELFF
DNA: TGTGCCAGCAGCTTAGTTTGGGGGACCGGGGAGCTGTTTTTT
D: NA
J: TRBJ2-2
size: NA
V: TRBV7-2

CDR3: CASSPLWFPPEQFF
DNA: TGTGCCAGCAGCCCCCTTTGGTTTCCCCCCGAGCAGTTCTTC
D: NA
J: TRBJ2-1
size: NA
V: TRBV14